The clone carrying this T cell receptor beta chain was picked up many times. Antigen specificity is unknown. The CDR3 loop spans 18 amino acids. The germline V gene encodes CDR1 SGHRS and CDR2 YFSETQ. Trimming left V 0 bases short and J 2 bases short, with 20 bases between. The record originates from a study of T-cell reconstitution after alpha-beta-depleted transplantation in children. Study outcomes and limitations: T-cell numbers and diversity one year post-transplant derived largely from freshly generated T cells. Several hundred expanded graft clones reportedly gave rise to the alpha-beta T cells present about two months after transplant. Some patients owed their high day-60 TCRbeta diversity to surviving recipient T cells and thymic progenitors.

Unique molecular identifiers were used in preparing the TCRbeta library. TCRdb redid the calling of the PCR reads with MiXCR, one entry per CDR3 protein. The sample shows hundreds of thousands of distinct CDR3 sequences, around 13% of them seen only once. The source material was PBMCs, sampled before TCRalphabeta/CD19-depleted stem cell transplant. The receptor was derived from a girl aged 2 to 9 with congenital amegakaryocytic thrombocytopenia, due to receive a stem cell transplant. The V and J genes are TRBV5-1 and TRBJ1-1; D not certain. CDR3 nucleotides: TGCGCCAGCAGCTTGGGGCTGGGGTTCACAGCTGTCAACACTGAAGCTTTCTTT. Protein product: CASSLGLGFTAVNTEAFF.